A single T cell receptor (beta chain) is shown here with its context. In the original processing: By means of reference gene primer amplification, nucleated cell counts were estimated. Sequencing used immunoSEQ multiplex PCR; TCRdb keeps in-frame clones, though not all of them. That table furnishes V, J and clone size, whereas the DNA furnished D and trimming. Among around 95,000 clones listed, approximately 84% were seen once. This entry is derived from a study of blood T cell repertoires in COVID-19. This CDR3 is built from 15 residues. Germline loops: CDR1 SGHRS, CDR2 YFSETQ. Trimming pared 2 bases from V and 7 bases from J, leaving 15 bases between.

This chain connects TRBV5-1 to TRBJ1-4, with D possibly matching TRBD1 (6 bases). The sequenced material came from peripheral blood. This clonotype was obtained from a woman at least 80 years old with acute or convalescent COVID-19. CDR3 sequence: CASSFGPDSPEKLFF. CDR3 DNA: TGCGCCAGCAGCTTCGGACCGGACAGTCCTGAAAAACTGTTTTTT.